This TCR beta chain was profiled in a study of identical twins. Overall study findings and caveats: Sharing of beta out-of-frame sequences by twins showed a weaker excess. Not following the same donors, the study drew its conclusions from cross-sectional statistical analysis. When twins shared out-of-frame alpha sequences, those sequences had excess low generation probability.

This clonotype is judged medium-sized. Its matching antigen is unknown. Trimming took 7 bases from V and 0 from J, leaving 13 bases between them. The CDR3 consists of 14 residues. Looked up from germline, CDR1 is MNHNS and CDR2 is SASEGT. Addition of a universal primer site occurred through template switching, and cDNA carried unique molecular identifiers. One entry per CDR3 protein, called by TCRdb with MiXCR from the 5' RACE reads. The sample includes 200,000 to 250,000 distinct CDR3 sequences, approximately 10% of them seen just once. The sequenced sample was memory T cells sorted from blood. The receptor's source is a man in his fifties or sixties in good health. The chain is built from TRBV6-1 and TRBJ2-7, with D maybe TRBD2 (5 bases). CDR3 sequence (DNA): TGTGCCAGCACCTACCATCGGGACTCCTACGAGCAGTACTTC. Translating gives CASTYHRDSYEQYF.